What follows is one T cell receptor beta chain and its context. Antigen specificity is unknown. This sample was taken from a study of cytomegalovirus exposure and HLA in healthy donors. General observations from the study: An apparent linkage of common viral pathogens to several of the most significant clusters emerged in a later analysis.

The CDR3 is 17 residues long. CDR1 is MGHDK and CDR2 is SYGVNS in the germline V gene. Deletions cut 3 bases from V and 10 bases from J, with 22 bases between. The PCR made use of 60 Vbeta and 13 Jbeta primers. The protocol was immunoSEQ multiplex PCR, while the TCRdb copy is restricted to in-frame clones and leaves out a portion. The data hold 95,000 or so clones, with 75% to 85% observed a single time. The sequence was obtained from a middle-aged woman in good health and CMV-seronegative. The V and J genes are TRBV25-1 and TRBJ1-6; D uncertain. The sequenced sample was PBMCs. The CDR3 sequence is CASSDSRLGTGRSPLHF. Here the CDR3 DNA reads TGTGCCAGCAGTGACTCCCGCTTAGGAACGGGTAGGTCACCCCTCCACTTT.